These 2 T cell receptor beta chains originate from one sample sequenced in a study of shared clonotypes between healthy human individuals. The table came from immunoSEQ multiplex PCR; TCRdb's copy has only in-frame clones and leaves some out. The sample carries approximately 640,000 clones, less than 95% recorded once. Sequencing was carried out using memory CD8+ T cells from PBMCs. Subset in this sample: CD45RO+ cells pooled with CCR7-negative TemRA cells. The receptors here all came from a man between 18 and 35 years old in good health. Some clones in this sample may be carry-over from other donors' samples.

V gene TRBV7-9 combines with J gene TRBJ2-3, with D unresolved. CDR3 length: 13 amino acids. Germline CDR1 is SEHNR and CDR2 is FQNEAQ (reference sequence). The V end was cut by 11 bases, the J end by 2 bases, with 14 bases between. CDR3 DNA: TGTGCCGCGTGGGCTTTCCTCACAGATACGCAGTATTTT. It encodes CAAWAFLTDTQYF.

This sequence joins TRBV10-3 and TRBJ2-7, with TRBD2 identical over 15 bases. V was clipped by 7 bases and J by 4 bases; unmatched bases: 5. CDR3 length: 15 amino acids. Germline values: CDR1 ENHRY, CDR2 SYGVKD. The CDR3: CAIKGTSGRRYEQYF. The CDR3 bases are TGTGCCATCAAGGGGACTAGCGGGAGGAGGTACGAGCAGTACTTC.